This T cell receptor beta chain was sequenced in a study of regulatory T cells in long-lasting Graves disease. Assembly of TCR beta libraries relied on iRepertoire HTBI primers together with Arm-PCR of CDR3 regions. TCRdb analysed the multiplex PCR reads with MiXCR anew, one entry per CDR3 protein. This sample has about 560,000 distinct CDR3 sequences, with roughly 15% found just once. V shed 3 bases and J shed 1 base, with 13 bases lying between them. The CDR3 consists of 16 residues. Germline V gives CDR1 MNHEY, CDR2 SMNVEV (reference sequence). Time point in this sample: newly diagnosed GD, antithyroid drugs for less than 3 months. Generation of the TCR library employed RNA extracted from PBMCs. The data were also submitted as part of a second study, on T cells in Graves' hyperthyroidism and ophthalmopathy. That work contributes: Exclusion of a patient resulted from uncontrolled infection, other autoimmune disease, pregnancy or lactation. The primer set for the first-round RT-PCR of the TCR CDR3 was HTBI. Appearing also in blood were most of the thyroid clonotypes expanded above 0.001. Model-based prediction identified ophthalmopathy a median 6.5 months prior to its onset.

This chain uses TRBV27 with TRBJ1-5; tentative D call: TRBD1 (6 bases). The clonotype was recovered from a man younger than 30 with Graves disease. The source material was peripheral blood mononuclear cells (PBMCs), sampled at new diagnosis, from a patient treated with antithyroid drugs. In DNA, the CDR3 is TGTGCCAGCAGTTTGGTAGGGGGGCTAAGCAATCAGCCCCAGCATTTT. Its translation is CASSLVGGLSNQPQHF.